Included here is one TCR beta chain sequence, with context. This clonotype was observed at least ten times. Its antigen is not yet known. Per-nucleotide qualities are absent, and no much larger clonotype sits a single base away. The germline V gene sets CDR1 to SQVTM and CDR2 to ANQGSEA. Counted from cysteine to phenylalanine, this CDR3 has 12 amino acids. Solely the CDR3 DNA is kept, with 36 bases framed from the first base. Trimming removed 3 bases from V and 10 bases from J, leaving 15 bases between the germline ends. This entry comes from a study of T-cell reconstitution after alpha-beta-depleted transplantation in children (dated by TCRdb to 2016 to 2017). Turning to the overall study: T-cell immune reconstitution after TCRalphabeta/CD19-depleted allogeneic hematopoietic cell transplantation in children was quantitatively tracked in the study by means of TCR repertoire profiling. Broad study findings and their caveats: In some patients, the high TCRbeta diversity seen at day 60 was put down to recipient T cells and intrathymic progenitors that had survived conditioning. Over the following months the frequencies of hyperexpanded clones went down, and after one year T-cell counts and TCRbeta diversity were mostly credited to newly produced T cells. About two months after transplant, the apparently early recovery of alphabetaT-cell counts reportedly depended on just several hundred clones that had expanded rapidly and came from non-depleted graft cells.

The treatment or condition tag for this specimen amounts to: allogeneic hematopoietic cell transplantation with graft depleted of TCRalphabeta T cells and CD19 B cells. The transplant recipients were children given TCRalphabeta/CD19-depleted allogeneic hematopoietic cell grafts. Receptors were amplified or captured by PCR. The instrument given in TCRdb is Illumina HiSeq 2500. Molecular barcoding was employed in the preparation of TCR libraries, with unique molecular identifiers being used to normalize TCRbeta repertoire quantification. TCRdb reprocessed the public reads (quality trimming at Q25 with fastp, clone calling with MiXCR) and kept in-frame beta chains. Every entry covers one CDR3 protein and lists the most common genes and DNA from its rows. This sample comprises 200,000 to 250,000 distinct CDR3 sequences, just under 8.5% of them detected only once. The ten largest clones represent 5% to 7% of the sample.

Sequencing used PBMCs, mostly from graft donor cells, obtained 180 days after TCRalphabeta/CD19-depleted stem cell transplant. This receptor was taken from a male patient younger than 18 who had a stem cell transplant for acute lymphoblastic leukemia, so the T cells may come from the graft donor. The rearrangement joined TRBV29-1 to TRBJ1-1; confidence is insufficient to name the D gene. The nucleotide sequence is TGCAGCGTTGACCGTCCCGTCGACGGAGCTTTCTTT. This gives the protein CSVDRPVDGAFF. The full variable domain, with segments outside the CDR3 supplied by the reference TRBV29-1 and TRBJ1-1 proteins, appears as SAVISQKPSRDICQRGTSLTIQCQVDSQVTMMFWYRQQPGQSLTLIATANQGSEATYESGFVIDKFPISRPNLTFSTLTVSNMSPEDSSIYLCSVDRPVDGAFFGQGTRLTVV.